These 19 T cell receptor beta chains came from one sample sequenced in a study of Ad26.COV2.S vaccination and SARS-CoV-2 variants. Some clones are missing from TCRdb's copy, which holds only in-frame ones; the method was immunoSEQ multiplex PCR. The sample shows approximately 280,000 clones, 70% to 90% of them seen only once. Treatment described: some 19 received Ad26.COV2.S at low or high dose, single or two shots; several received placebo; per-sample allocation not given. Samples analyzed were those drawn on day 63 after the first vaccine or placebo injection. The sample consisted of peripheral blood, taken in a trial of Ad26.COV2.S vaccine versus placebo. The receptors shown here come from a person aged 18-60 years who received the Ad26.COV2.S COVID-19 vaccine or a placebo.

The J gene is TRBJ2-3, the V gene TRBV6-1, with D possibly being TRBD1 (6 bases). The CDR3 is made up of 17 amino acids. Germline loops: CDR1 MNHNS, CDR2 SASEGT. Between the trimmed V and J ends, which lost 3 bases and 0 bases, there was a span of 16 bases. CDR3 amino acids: CASSERKQGRSTDTQYF. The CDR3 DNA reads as TGTGCCAGCAGTGAGAGAAAACAGGGTCGTAGCACAGATACGCAGTATTTT.

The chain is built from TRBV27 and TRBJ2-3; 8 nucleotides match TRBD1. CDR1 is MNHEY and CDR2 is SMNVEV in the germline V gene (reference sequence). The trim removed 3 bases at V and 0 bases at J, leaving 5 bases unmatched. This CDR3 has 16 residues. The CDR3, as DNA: TGTGCCAGCAGTTTCCGGACAGGGACGAGCACAGATACGCAGTATTTT. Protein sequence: CASSFRTGTSTDTQYF.

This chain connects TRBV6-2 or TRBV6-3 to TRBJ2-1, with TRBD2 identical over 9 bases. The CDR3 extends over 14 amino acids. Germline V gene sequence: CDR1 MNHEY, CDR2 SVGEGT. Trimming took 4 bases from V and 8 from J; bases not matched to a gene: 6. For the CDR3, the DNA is TGTGCCAGCAGTTCCATAGCGGGAGAGGATGAGCAGTTCTTC. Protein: CASSSIAGEDEQFF.

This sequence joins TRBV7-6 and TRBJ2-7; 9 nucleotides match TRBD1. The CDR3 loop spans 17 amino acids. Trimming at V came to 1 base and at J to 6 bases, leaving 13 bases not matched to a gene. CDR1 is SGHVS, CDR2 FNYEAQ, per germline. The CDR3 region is CASSLGSAGTGSGEQYF. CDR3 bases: TGTGCCAGCAGCTTAGGGTCCGCGGGGACAGGGTCGGGCGAGCAGTACTTC.

This CDR3 reads CASSLPLRYPGGYTF. In DNA form, the CDR3 reads TGTGCCAGCAGCCTTCCTCTCAGATATCCGGGTGGCTACACCTTC. This chain joins TRBV11-2 and TRBJ1-2; no clear D. The germline V gene has CDR1 SGHAT and CDR2 FQNNGV. This CDR3 has 15 residues. Trimming left V 5 bases short and J 7 bases short, with 20 bases between.

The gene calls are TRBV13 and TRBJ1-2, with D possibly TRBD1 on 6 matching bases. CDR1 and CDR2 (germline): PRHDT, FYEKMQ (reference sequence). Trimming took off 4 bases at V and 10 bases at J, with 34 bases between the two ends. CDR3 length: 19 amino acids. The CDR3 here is CASSSLDRGRKRIGSVYTF. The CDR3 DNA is TGTGCCAGCAGCTCCTTAGATAGGGGGAGGAAGAGAATTGGTTCAGTCTACACCTTC. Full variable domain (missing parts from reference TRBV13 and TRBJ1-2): AAGVIQSPRHLIKEKRETATLKCYPIPRHDTVYWYQQGPGQDPQFLISFYEKMQSDKGSIPDRFSAQQFSDYHSELNMSSLELGDSALYFCASSSLDRGRKRIGSVYTFGSGTRLTVV.

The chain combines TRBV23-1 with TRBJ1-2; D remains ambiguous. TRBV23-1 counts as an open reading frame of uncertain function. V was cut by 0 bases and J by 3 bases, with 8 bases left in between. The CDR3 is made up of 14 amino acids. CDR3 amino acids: CASSQSADHYGYTF. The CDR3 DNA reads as TGCGCCAGCAGTCAATCAGCAGATCACTATGGCTACACCTTC.

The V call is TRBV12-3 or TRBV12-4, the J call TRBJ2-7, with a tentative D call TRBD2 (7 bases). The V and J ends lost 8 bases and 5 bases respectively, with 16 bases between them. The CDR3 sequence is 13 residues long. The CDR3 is CASRKGGTNEQYF. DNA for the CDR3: TGTGCCAGCCGAAAGGGGGGGACGAACGAGCAGTACTTC.

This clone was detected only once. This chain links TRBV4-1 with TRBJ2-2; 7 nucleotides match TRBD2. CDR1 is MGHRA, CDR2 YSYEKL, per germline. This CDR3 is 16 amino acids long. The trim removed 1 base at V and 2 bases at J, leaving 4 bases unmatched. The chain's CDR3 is CASSQGRGLNTGELFF. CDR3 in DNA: TGCGCCAGCAGCCAAGGGCGGGGGTTAAACACCGGGGAGCTGTTTTTT.

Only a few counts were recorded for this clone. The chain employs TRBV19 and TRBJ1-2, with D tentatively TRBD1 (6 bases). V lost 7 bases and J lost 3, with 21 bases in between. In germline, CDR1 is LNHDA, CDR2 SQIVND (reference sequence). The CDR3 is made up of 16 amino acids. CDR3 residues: CASTIRYRETDYGYTF. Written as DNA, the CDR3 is TGTGCCAGTACCATTAGGTACAGGGAGACGGACTATGGCTACACCTTC.

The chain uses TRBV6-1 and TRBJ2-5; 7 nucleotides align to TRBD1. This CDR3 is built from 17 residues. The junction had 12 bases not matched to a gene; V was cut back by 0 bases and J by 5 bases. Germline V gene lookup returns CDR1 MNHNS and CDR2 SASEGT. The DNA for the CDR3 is TGTGCCAGCAGTGAAGCTGGTCCGGGACAGCCTTGGGAGACCCAGTACTTC. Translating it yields CASSEAGPGQPWETQYF.

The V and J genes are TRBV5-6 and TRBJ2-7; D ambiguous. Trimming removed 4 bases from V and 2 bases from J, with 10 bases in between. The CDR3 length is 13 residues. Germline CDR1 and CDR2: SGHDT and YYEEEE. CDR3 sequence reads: CASSPKSTYEQYF. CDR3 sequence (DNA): TGTGCCAGCAGCCCGAAGTCGACCTACGAGCAGTACTTC.

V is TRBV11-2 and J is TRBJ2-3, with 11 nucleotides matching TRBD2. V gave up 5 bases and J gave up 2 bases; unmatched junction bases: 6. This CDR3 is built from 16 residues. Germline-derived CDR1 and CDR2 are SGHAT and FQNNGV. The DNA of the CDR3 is TGTGCCAGCAGCGGGGGGACTAGCGGATACACAGATACGCAGTATTTT. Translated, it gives CASSGGTSGYTDTQYF.

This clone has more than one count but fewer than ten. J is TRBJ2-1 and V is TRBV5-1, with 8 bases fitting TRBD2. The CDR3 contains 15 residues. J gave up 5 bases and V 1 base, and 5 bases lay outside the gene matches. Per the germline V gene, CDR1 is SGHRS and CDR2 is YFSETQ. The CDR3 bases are TGCGCCAGCAGCTTGAGCGGGAGTCATGACAATGAGCAGTTCTTC. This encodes CASSLSGSHDNEQFF.

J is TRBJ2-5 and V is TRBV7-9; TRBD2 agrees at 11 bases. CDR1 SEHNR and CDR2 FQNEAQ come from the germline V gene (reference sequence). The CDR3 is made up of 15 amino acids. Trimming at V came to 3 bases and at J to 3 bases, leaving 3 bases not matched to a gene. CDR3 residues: CASSFPTSGKETQYF. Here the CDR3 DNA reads TGTGCCAGCAGCTTTCCGACTAGCGGGAAAGAGACCCAGTACTTC.

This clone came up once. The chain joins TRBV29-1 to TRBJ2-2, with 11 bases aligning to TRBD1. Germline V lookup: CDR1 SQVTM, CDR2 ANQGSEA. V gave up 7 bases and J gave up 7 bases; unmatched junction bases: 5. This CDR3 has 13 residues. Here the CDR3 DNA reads TGCAGCGCGCGGACAGGGGGCAGCGGGGAGCTGTTTTTT. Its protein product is CSARTGGSGELFF.

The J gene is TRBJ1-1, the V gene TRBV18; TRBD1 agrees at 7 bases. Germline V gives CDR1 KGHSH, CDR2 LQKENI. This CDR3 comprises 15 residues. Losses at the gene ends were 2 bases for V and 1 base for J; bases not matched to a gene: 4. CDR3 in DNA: TGTGCCAGCTCACCATTGACAGGGCGGAACACTGAAGCTTTCTTT. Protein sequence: CASSPLTGRNTEAFF.

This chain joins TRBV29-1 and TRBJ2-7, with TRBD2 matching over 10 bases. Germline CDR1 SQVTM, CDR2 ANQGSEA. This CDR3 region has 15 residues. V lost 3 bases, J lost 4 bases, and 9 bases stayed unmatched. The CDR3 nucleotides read TGCAGCGTTGATGCGAAGCGGGAGGGCCGTTACGAGCAGTACTTC. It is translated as CSVDAKREGRYEQYF.

The CDR3 reads CASSTRTEAFF. The CDR3 bases are TGTGCCAGTAGTACTCGAACTGAAGCTTTCTTT. The chain carries TRBV19 and TRBJ1-1; no clear D gene. The CDR3 has 11 amino acids. Between the trimmed V and J ends, which lost 4 bases and 5 bases, there was a span of 5 bases. From germline, CDR1 is LNHDA and CDR2 SQIVND (reference sequence).